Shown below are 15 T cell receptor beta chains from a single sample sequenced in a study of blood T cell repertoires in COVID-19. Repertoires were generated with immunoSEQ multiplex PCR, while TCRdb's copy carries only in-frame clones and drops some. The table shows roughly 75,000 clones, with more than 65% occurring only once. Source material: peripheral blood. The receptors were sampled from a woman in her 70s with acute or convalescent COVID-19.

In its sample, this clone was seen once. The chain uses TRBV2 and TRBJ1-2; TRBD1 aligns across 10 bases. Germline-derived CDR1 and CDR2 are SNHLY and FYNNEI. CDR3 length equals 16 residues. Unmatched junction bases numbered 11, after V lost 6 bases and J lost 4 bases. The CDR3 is CASSQTGTGEGYGYTF. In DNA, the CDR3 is TGTGCCAGCAGCCAGACAGGGACAGGGGAGGGCTATGGCTACACCTTC.

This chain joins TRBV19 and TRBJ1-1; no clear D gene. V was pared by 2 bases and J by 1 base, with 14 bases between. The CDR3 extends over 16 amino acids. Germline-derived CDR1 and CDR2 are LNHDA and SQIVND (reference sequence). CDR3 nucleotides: TGTGCCAGTAGTATATGGGCGAGGGCTGCGAACACTGAAGCTTTCTTT. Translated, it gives CASSIWARAANTEAFF.

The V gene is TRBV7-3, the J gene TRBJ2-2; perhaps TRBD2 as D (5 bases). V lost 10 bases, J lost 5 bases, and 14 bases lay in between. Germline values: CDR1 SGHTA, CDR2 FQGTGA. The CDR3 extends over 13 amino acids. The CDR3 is CATREQPTGELFF. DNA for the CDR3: TGTGCCACCCGGGAACAACCAACCGGGGAGCTGTTTTTT.

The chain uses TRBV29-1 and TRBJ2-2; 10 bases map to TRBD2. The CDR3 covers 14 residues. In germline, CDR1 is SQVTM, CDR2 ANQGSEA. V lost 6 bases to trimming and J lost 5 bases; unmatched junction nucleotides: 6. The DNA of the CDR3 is TGCAGCGTAGGCCAGCGGGGGGGGACCGGGGAGCTGTTTTTT. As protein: CSVGQRGGTGELFF.

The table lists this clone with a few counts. CDR3 amino acids: CASSTGQGWAPLHF. The DNA for the CDR3 is TGTGCCAGTAGTACGGGACAGGGATGGGCACCCCTCCACTTT. The J gene is TRBJ1-6, the V gene TRBV19; 9 bases match TRBD1. V gave up 4 bases and J gave up 11 bases; unmatched junction bases: 6. Germline V CDR1 and CDR2: LNHDA, SQIVND (reference sequence). CDR3 size: 14 residues. Supplemented by reference TRBV19 and TRBJ1-6, the full variable domain reads DGGITQSPKYLFRKEGQNVTLSCEQNLNHDAMYWYRQDPGQGLRLIYYSQIVNDFQKGDIAEGYSVSREKKESFPLTVTSAQKNPTAFYLCASSTGQGWAPLHFGNGTRLTVT.

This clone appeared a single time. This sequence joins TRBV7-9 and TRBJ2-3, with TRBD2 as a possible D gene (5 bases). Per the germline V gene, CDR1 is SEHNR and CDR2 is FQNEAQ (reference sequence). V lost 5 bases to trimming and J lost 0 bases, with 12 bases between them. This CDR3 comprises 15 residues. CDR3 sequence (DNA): TGTGCCAGCAGCCCTGGACGGGGAAGCACAGATACGCAGTATTTT. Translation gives CASSPGRGSTDTQYF.

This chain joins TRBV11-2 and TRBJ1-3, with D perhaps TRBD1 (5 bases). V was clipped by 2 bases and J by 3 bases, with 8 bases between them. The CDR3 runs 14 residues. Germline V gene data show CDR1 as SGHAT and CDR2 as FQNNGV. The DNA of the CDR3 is TGTGCCAGCAGCTTAATCGGGGGTGGAAACACCATATATTTT. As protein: CASSLIGGGNTIYF. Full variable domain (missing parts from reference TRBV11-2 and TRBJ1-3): EAGVAQSPRYKIIEKRQSVAFWCNPISGHATLYWYQQILGQGPKLLIQFQNNGVVDDSQLPKDRFSAERLKGVDSTLKIQPAKLEDSAVYLCASSLIGGGNTIYFGEGSWLTVV.

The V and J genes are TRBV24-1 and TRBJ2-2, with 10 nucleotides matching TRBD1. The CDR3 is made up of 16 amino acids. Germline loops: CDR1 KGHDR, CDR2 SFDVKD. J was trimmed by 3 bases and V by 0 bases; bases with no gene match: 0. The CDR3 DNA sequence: TGTGCCACCAGTGATTTGGGACAGGGGGACACCGGGGAGCTGTTTTTT. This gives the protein CATSDLGQGDTGELFF.

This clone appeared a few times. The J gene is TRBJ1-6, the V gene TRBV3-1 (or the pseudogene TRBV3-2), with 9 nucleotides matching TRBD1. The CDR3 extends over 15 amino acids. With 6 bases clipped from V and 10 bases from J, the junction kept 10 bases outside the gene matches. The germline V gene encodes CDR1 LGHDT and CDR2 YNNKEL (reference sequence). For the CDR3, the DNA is TGTGCCAGCAGATACGGGACAGGGACATTGTCACCCCTCCACTTT. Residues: CASRYGTGTLSPLHF.

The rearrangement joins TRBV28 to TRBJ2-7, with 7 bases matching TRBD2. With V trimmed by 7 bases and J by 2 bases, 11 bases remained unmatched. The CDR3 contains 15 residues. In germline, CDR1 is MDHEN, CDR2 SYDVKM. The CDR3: CASNLGASGTYEQYF. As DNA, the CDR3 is TGTGCCAGCAACCTCGGGGCTAGCGGAACCTACGAGCAGTACTTC. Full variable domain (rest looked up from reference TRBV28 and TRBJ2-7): DVKVTQSSRYLVKRTGEKVFLECVQDMDHENMFWYRQDPGLGLRLIYFSYDVKMKEKGDIPEGYSVSREKKERFSLILESASTNQTSMYLCASNLGASGTYEQYFGPGTRLTVT.

In nucleotides, the CDR3 is TGCAGCGTTGTACGTCTAGCGGGGTCCTACAATGAGCAGTTCTTC. It specifies CSVVRLAGSYNEQFF. V and J are TRBV29-1 and TRBJ2-1, with 9 bases fitting TRBD2. CDR3 length: 15 residues. V lost 4 bases to trimming and J lost 1 base; unmatched junction nucleotides: 5. The V gene's germline CDR1 is SQVTM and CDR2 ANQGSEA.

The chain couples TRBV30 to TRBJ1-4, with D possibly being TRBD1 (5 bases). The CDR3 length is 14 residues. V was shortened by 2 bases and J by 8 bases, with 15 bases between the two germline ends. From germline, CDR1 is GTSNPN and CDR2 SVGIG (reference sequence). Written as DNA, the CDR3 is TGTGCCTGGAGTAAGGCGGGGACTAGGGAAAAACTGTTTTTT. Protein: CAWSKAGTREKLFF.

The CDR3 nucleotides read TGTGCCAGCAGCCAACTAGCGGGAGGGAGGTCCGAGCAGTACTTC. It codes for CASSQLAGGRSEQYF. This chain connects TRBV3-1 (or the pseudogene TRBV3-2) to TRBJ2-7; TRBD2 matches 12 bases. Germline V gene lookup returns CDR1 LGHDT and CDR2 YNNKEL (reference sequence). The junction had 5 bases not matched to a gene; V was cut back by 2 bases and J by 6 bases. This CDR3 is built from 15 residues.

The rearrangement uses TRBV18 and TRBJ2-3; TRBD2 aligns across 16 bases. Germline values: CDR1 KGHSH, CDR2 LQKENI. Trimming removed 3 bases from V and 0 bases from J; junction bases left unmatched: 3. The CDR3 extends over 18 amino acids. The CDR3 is CASSPLGLAGGSTDTQYF. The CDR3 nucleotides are TGTGCCAGCTCACCGCTGGGACTAGCGGGGGGGAGCACAGATACGCAGTATTTT.

The CDR3 coding sequence is TGTGCCAGTAGTATACAACAGGGGGCCGCAGATACGCAGTATTTT. It translates to CASSIQQGAADTQYF. The chain recombines TRBV19 with TRBJ2-3, with TRBD1 matching over 9 bases. The CDR3 is 15 residues long. Germline trimming cut 2 bases from V and 4 bases from J; bases unmatched to any gene: 4. Germline assignment: CDR1 LNHDA and CDR2 SQIVND (reference sequence).